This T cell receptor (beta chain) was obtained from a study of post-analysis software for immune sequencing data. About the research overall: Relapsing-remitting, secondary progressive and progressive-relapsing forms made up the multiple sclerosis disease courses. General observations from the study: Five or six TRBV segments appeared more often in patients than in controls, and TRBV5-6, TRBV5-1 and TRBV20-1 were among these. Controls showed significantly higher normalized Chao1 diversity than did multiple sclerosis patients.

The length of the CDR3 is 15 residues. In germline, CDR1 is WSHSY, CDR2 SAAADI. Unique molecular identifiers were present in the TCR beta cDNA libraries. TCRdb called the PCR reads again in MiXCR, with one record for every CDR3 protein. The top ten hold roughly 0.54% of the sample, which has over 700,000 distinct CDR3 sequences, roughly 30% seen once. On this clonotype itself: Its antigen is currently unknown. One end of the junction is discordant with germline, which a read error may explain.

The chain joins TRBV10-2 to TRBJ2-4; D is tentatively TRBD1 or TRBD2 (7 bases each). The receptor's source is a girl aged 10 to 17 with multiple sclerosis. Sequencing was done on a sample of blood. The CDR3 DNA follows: TGCACCAGCAGGGGAGGGGGCGCGGCCAAAAACATTCAGTACTTC. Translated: CTSRGGGAAKNIQYF.